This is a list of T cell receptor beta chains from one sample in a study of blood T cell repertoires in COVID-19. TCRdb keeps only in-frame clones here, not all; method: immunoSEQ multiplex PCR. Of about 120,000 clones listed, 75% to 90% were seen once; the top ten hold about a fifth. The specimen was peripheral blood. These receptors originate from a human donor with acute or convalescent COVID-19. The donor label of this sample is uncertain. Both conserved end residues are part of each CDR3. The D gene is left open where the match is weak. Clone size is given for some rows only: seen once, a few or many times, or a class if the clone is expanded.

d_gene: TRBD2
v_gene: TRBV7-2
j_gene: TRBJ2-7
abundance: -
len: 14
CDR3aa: CASSPYSGGNEQYF
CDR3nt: TGTGCCAGCAGCCCCTATAGCGGGGGCAACGAGCAGTACTTC

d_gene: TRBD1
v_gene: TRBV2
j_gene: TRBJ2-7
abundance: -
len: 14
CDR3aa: CASLRDSLSYEQYF
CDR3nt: TGTGCCAGCCTCCGGGACAGCTTATCCTACGAGCAGTACTTC

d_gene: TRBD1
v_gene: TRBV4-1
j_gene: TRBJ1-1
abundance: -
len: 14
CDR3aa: CASSPPDRKSEAFF
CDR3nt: TGCGCCAGCAGCCCTCCGGACAGGAAGTCTGAAGCTTTCTTT

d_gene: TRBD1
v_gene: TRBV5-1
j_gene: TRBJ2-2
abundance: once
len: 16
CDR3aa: CASRSWTGTGGRELFF
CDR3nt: TGCGCCAGCAGATCATGGACCGGGACAGGGGGCCGGGAGCTGTTTTTT

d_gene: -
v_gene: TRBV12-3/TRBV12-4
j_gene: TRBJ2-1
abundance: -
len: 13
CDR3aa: CASSLYRANEQFF
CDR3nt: TGTGCCAGCAGTTTGTACAGGGCCAATGAGCAGTTCTTC

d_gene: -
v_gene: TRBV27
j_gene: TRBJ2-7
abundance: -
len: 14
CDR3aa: CASSPGLTMGEQYF
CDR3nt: TGTGCCAGCAGTCCGGGACTGACGATGGGCGAGCAGTACTTC

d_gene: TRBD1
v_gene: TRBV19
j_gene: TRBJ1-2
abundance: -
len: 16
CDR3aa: CASSDDYRGLGYGYTF
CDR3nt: TGTGCCAGTAGTGACGACTACAGGGGGCTGGGCTATGGCTACACCTTC

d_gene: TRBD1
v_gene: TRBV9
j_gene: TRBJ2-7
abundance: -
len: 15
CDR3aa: CASSARDRGAYEQYF
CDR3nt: TGTGCCAGCAGCGCCCGGGACAGGGGAGCCTACGAGCAGTACTTC

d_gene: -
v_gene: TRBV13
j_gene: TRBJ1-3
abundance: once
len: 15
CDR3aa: CASSSPLSAGNTIYF
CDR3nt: TGTGCCAGCAGCTCCCCCCTTTCAGCTGGAAACACCATATATTTT

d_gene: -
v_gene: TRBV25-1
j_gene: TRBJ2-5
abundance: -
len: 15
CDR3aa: CASSKALALQETQYF
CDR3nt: TGTGCCAGCAGTAAAGCCCTAGCTTTACAAGAGACCCAGTACTTC

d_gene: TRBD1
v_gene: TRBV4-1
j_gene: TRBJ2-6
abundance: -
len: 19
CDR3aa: CASSQVSGQGRSGANVLTF
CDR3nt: TGCGCCAGCAGCCAAGTTTCTGGACAGGGTCGGTCTGGGGCCAACGTCCTGACTTTC

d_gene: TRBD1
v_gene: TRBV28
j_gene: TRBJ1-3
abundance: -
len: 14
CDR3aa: CASSLDRVGNTIYF
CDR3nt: TGTGCCAGCAGCTTGGACAGGGTCGGAAACACCATATATTTT

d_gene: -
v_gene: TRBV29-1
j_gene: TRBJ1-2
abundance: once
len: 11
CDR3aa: CSVWQYYGYTF
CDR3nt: TGCAGCGTTTGGCAGTACTATGGCTACACCTTC

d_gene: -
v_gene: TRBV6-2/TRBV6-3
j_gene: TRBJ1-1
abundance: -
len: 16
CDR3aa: CASSYAGKGWDTEAFF
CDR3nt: TGTGCCAGCAGTTACGCGGGAAAAGGATGGGACACTGAAGCTTTCTTT

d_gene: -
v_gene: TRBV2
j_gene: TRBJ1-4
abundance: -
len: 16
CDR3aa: CASSEALRGGGEKLFF
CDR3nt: TGTGCCAGCAGTGAAGCGCTTCGGGGGGGAGGTGAAAAACTGTTTTTT

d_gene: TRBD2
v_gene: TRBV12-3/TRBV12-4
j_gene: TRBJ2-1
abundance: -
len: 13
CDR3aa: CASSSTSADEQFF
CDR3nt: TGTGCCAGCAGTTCTACTAGCGCGGATGAGCAGTTCTTC

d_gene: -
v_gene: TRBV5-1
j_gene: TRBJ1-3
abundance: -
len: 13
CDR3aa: CASAGQTGNTIYF
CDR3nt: TGCGCCAGCGCTGGACAGACTGGAAACACCATATATTTT

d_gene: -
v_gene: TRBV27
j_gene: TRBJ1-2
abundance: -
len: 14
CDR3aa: CASSLGQGLYGYTF
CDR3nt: TGTGCCAGCAGTTTGGGGCAGGGTTTATATGGCTACACCTTC

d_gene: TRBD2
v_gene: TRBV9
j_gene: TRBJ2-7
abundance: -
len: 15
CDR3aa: CASSVAPTGGYEQYF
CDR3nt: TGTGCCAGCAGCGTAGCCCCCACGGGGGGCTACGAGCAGTACTTC

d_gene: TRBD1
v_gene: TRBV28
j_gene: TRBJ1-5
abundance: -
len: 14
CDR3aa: CASSSGQGVQPQHF
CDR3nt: TGTGCCAGCAGTTCGGGACAGGGCGTTCAGCCCCAGCATTTT

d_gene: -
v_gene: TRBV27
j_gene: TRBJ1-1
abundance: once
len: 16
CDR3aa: CASSVDRTAGGTEAFF
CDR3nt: TGTGCCAGCAGTGTAGATAGGACGGCGGGAGGCACTGAAGCTTTCTTT

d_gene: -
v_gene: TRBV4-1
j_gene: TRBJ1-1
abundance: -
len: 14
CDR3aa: CASSQEPGYTEAFF
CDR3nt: TGCGCCAGCAGCCAAGAACCGGGGTACACTGAAGCTTTCTTT

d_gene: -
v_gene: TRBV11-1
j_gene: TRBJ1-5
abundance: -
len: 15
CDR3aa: CASSADGNSNQPQHF
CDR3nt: TGTGCCAGCAGCGCCGACGGGAATAGCAATCAGCCCCAGCATTTT

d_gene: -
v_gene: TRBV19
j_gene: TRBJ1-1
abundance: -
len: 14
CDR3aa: CASSIRQVNTEAFF
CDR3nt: TGTGCCAGTAGTATAAGACAGGTGAACACTGAAGCTTTCTTT

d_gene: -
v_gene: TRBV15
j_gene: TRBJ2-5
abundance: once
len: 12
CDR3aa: CATSKDGGTQYF
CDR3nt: TGTGCCACCAGCAAAGACGGGGGGACCCAGTACTTC

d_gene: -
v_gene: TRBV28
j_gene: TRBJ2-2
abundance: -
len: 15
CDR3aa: CASSKTVFDTGELFF
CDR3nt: TGTGCCAGCAGTAAGACAGTGTTTGACACCGGGGAGCTGTTTTTT

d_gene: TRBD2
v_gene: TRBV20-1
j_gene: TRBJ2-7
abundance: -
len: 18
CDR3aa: CSANEDRVTSGVTYEQYF
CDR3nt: TGCAGTGCTAATGAGGACAGGGTGACTAGCGGGGTAACCTACGAGCAGTACTTC

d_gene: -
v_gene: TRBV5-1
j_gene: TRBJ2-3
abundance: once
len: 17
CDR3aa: CASSSNRQRDSTDTQYF
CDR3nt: TGCGCCAGCAGCTCAAACCGACAGAGAGACAGCACAGATACGCAGTATTTT

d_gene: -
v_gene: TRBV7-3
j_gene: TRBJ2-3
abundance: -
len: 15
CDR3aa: CASSLFDRPTDTQYF
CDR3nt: TGTGCCAGCAGCTTATTTGACAGACCCACAGATACGCAGTATTTT

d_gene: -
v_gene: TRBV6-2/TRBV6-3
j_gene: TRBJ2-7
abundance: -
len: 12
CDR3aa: CASSDRYHEQYF
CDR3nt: TGTGCCAGCAGTGACAGGTACCACGAGCAGTACTTC

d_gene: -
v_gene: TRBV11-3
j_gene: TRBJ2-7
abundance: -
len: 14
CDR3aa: CASSLGGESGEQYF
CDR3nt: TGTGCCAGCAGCTTAGGGGGCGAATCGGGCGAGCAGTACTTC

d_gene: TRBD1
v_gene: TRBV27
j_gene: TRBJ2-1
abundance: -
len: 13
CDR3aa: CASGPDRAHEQFF
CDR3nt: TGTGCCAGCGGACCAGACAGGGCCCATGAGCAGTTCTTC

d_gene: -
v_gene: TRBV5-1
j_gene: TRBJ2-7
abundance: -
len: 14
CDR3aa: CASSSLGQFYEQYF
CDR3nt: TGCGCCAGCAGTTCTCTTGGACAGTTCTACGAGCAGTACTTC

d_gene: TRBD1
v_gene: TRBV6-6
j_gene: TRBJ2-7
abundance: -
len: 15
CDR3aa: CASSSTGQGDGEQYF
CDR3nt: TGTGCCAGCAGTTCTACGGGACAGGGGGACGGCGAGCAGTACTTC

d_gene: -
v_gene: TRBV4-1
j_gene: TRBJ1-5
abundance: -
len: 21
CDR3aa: CASSQDLNILGIAGANQPQHF
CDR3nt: TGCGCCAGCAGCCAAGATCTTAACATTTTAGGGATAGCAGGGGCTAATCAGCCCCAGCATTTT

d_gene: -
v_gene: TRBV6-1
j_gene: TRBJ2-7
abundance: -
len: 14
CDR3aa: CASSDRGLTDEQYF
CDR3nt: TGTGCCAGCAGTGACAGGGGCCTAACAGACGAGCAGTACTTC

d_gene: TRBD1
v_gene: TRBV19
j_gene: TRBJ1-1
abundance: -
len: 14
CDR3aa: CASSIVDRDTEAFF
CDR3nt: TGTGCCAGTAGTATCGTGGACAGGGACACTGAAGCTTTCTTT

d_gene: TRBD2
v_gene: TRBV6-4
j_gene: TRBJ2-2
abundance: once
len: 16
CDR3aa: CASSPLAGVSTGELFF
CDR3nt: TGTGCCAGCAGTCCACTAGCGGGAGTCAGCACCGGGGAGCTGTTTTTT

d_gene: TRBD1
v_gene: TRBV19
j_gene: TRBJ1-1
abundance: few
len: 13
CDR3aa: CASRIQGATEAFF
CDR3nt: TGTGCCAGTAGGATACAGGGGGCCACTGAAGCTTTCTTT

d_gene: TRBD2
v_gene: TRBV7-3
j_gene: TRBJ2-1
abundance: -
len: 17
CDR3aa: CASSLGIGAGRYNEQFF
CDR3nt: TGTGCCAGCAGCTTAGGGATCGGAGCGGGGCGATACAATGAGCAGTTCTTC

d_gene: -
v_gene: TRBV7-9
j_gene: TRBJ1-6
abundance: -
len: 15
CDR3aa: CASSLVPTGGSPLHF
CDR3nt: TGTGCCAGCAGCTTAGTACCGACAGGAGGCTCACCCCTCCACTTT

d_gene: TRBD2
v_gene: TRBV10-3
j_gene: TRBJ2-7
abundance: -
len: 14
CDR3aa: CAIARPSGSYEQYF
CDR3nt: TGTGCCATCGCCCGGCCTAGCGGGAGTTACGAGCAGTACTTC

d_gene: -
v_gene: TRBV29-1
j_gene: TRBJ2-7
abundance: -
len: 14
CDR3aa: CSVAEGGDSYEQYF
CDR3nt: TGCAGCGTTGCTGAGGGGGGGGACTCCTACGAGCAGTACTTC

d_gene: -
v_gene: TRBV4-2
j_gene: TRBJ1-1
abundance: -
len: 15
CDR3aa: CASSPFLSGNTEAFF
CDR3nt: TGTGCCAGCAGCCCATTTTTATCGGGGAACACTGAAGCTTTCTTT

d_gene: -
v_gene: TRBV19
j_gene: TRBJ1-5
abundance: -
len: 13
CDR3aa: CASTTGFGQPQHF
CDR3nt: TGTGCCAGTACTACGGGGTTTGGACAGCCCCAGCATTTT

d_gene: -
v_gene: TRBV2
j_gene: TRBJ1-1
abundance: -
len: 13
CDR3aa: CASTSRLNTEAFF
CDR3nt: TGTGCCAGCACCAGCAGGTTGAACACTGAAGCTTTCTTT

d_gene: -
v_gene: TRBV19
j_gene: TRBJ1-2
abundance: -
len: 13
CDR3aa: CASSVDRNYGYTF
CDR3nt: TGTGCCAGTAGTGTCGACAGGAACTATGGCTACACCTTC

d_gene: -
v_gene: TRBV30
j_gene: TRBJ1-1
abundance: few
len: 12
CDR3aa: CAWRTGNTEAFF
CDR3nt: TGTGCCTGGAGGACAGGGAACACTGAAGCTTTCTTT

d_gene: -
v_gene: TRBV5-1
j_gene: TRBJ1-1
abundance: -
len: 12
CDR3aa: CASGGETTEAFF
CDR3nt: TGCGCCAGCGGGGGGGAGACCACTGAAGCTTTCTTT

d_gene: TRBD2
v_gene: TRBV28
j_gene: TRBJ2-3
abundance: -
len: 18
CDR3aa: CASSLPQGLAGGTDTQYF
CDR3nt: TGTGCCAGCAGTTTACCCCAGGGACTAGCGGGGGGCACAGATACGCAGTATTTT

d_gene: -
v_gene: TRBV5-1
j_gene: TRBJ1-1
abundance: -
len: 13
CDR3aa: CASSLVRGTEAFF
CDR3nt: TGCGCCAGCAGCTTGGTCAGGGGCACTGAAGCTTTCTTT

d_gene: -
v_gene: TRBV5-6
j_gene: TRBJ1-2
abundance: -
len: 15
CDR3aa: CASSLFAGYYYGYTF
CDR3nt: TGTGCCAGCAGCTTGTTCGCAGGCTACTACTATGGCTACACCTTC

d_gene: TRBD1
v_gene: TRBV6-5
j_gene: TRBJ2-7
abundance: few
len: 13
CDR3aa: CASRDRGVDEQYF
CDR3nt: TGTGCCAGCCGGGACAGGGGTGTTGACGAGCAGTACTTC

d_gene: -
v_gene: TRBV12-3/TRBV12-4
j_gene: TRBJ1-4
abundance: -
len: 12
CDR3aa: CASQTLNEKLFF
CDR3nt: TGTGCCAGCCAGACTCTTAATGAAAAACTGTTTTTT

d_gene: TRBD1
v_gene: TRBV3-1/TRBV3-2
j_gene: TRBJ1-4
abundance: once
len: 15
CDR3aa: CASSPGTAVSEKLFF
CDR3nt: TGTGCCAGCAGCCCCGGGACAGCGGTATCGGAAAAACTGTTTTTT